This T cell receptor beta chain was retrieved from a study of blood T cell repertoires in COVID-19. Some clones are missing from TCRdb's copy, which holds only in-frame ones; the method was immunoSEQ multiplex PCR. Of roughly 190,000 clones in the sample, around 82% are singletons; the top ten hold about 5%. This clone was observed a few times. V shed 0 bases and J shed 8 bases, with 7 bases lying between them. Germline V CDR1 and CDR2: MNHEY, SVGEGT. The CDR3 has 12 amino acids. The source is a woman aged 55-70 years with acute COVID-19. The sequenced sample consisted of PBMCs or T cells enriched from blood (not recorded which). The chain recombines TRBV6-2 or TRBV6-3 with TRBJ1-2; D is uncertain. This chain's CDR3 is CASSYSNAGYTF. The CDR3 region has the DNA TGTGCCAGCAGTTACTCGAATGCGGGCTACACCTTC.